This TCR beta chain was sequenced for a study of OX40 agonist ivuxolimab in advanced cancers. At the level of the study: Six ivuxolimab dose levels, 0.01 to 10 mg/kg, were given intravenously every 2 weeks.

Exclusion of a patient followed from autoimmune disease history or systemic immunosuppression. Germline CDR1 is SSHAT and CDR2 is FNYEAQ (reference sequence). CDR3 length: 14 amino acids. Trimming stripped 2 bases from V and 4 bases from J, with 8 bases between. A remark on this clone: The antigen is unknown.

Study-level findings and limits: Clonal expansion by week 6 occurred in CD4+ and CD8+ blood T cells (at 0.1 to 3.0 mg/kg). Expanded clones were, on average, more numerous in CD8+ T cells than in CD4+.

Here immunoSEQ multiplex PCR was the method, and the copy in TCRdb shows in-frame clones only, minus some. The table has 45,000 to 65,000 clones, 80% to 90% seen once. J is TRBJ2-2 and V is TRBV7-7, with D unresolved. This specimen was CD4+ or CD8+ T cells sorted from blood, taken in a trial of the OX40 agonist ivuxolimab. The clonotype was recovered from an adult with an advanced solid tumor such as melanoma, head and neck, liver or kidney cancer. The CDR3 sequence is CASSLRAVTGELFF. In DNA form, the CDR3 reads TGTGCCAGCAGCTTAAGGGCGGTCACCGGGGAGCTGTTTTTT.